This paragraph covers one TCR beta chain sequence. Its antigen is as yet unknown. The data were taken from a study of B cell selection in AIRE deficiency. The study's findings and limits: Shared Treg sequences had shorter CDR3s, biased toward rearrangements with few non-templated insertions. Around 33% of healthy-donor shared Treg TCRbeta sequences appeared in patient Tconv cells. Only 8.5% to 9.5% of approximately 3,700 shared Treg sequences were patient-specific; 30% to 35% healthy-specific.

Sorted regulatory T cells were CD4-positive, CD25-high and CD127-low or negative. Trimming took 4 bases from V and 0 from J, leaving 18 bases between them. This CDR3 is built from 17 residues. The V gene's germline CDR1 is SGDLS and CDR2 YYNGEE. Original analysis: Treg pools: about 50,000 distinct patient, about 1x10^5 donor TCRbeta sequences. The repertoire was sequenced with immunoSEQ multiplex PCR; TCRdb's copy has only in-frame clones and lacks some. The D gene and trimming were derived from the DNA, and the V and J assignments and clone size from that table. The data contain roughly 18,000 clones, 90% to 95% of them singletons.

The receptor comes from a human donor in good health. The chain links TRBV9 to TRBJ2-3, with D possibly being TRBD1 or TRBD2 (7 bases each). Sequencing was carried out using CD4+CD25+ Tregs sorted from PBMCs. CDR3 protein: CASSPMQGGSSTDTQYF. CDR3 bases: TGTGCCAGCAGCCCCATGCAGGGGGGGAGCAGCACAGATACGCAGTATTTT.